This TCR beta chain is drawn from a study of blood T cell repertoires in COVID-19. V lost 0 bases to trimming and J lost 5 bases; unmatched junction nucleotides: 8. CDR1 is SGHRS and CDR2 is YFSETQ in the germline V gene. The CDR3 has 16 residues. Profiling relied on immunoSEQ multiplex PCR, and the TCRdb table lists in-frame clones only, not all of them. The profile shows 60,000 to 85,000 clones, about 88% of them singletons. This clone was counted a single time. The receptor comes from a human donor in a cohort sampled during active COVID-19. The sample comprised peripheral blood. The chain couples TRBV5-1 to TRBJ2-5; 9 bases fit TRBD2. CDR3 sequence: CASSLDGSGSLETQYF. CDR3 nucleotide sequence: TGCGCCAGCAGCTTGGATGGTAGCGGGAGTCTGGAGACCCAGTACTTC.